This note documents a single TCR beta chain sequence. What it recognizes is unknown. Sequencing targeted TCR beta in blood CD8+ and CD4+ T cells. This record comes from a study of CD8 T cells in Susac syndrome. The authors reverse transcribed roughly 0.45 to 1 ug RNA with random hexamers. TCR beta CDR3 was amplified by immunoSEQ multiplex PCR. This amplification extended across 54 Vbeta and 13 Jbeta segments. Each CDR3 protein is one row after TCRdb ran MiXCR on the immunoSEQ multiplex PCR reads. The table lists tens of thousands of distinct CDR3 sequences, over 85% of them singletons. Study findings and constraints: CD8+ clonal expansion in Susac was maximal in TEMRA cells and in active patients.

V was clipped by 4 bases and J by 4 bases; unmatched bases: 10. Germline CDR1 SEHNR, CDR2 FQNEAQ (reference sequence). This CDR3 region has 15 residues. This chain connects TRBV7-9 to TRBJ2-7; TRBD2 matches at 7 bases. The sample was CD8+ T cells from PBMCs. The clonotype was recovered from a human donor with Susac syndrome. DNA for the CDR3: TGTGCCAGCAGCTACACTAGCGCCCTAGTATACGAGCAGTACTTC. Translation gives CASSYTSALVYEQYF.